This TCR beta chain was sequenced in a study of blood T cell repertoires in COVID-19. The CDR3 is 15 amino acids. J gave up 5 bases and V 1 base, and 4 bases lay outside the gene matches. Germline lookup yields CDR1 LNHDA and CDR2 SQIVND (reference sequence). The repertoire was sequenced with immunoSEQ multiplex PCR; TCRdb's copy has only in-frame clones and lacks some. The profile shows 300,000 to 400,000 clones, around nine tenths of them singletons. The sequencing input was peripheral blood. This sequence was found in a woman aged 18-29 years who had recovered from COVID-19. The rearrangement joins TRBV19 to TRBJ2-5, with TRBD1 matching over 10 bases. The CDR3 sequence: CASSIGGTGAETQYF. CDR3 coding DNA: TGTGCCAGTAGTATAGGGGGGACAGGGGCGGAGACCCAGTACTTC.